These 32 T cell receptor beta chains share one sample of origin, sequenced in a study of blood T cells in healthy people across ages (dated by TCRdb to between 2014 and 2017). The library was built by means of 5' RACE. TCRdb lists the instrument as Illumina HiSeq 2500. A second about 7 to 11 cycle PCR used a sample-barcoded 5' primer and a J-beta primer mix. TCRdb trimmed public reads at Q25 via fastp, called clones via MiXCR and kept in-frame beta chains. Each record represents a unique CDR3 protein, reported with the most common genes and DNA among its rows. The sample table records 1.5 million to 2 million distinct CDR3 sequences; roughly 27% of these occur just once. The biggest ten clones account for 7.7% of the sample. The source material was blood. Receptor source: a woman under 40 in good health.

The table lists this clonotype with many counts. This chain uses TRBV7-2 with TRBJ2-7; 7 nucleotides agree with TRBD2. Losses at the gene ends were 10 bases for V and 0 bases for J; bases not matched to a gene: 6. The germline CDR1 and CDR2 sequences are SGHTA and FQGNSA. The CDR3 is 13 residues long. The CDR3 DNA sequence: TGTGCCACCACTAGCGCATACTCCTACGAGCAGTACTTC. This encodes CATTSAYSYEQYF.

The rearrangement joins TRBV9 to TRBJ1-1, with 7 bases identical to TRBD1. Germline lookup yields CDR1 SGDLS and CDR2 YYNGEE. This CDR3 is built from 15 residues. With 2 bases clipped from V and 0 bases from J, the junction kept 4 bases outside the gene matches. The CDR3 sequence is CASSVQGGMNTEAFF. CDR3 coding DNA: TGTGCCAGCAGCGTTCAGGGGGGAATGAACACTGAAGCTTTCTTT.

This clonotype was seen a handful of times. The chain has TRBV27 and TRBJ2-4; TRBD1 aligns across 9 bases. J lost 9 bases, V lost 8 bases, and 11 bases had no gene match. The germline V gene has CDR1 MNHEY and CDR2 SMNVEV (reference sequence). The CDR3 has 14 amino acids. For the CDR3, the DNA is TGTGCCAGCGCTATGGGACAGGGAAGATCCATTCAGTACTTC. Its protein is CASAMGQGRSIQYF.

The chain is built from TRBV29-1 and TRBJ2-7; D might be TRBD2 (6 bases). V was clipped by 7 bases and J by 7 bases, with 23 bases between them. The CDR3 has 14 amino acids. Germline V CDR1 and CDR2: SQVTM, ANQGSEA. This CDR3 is CSGRLSGRRGEQYF. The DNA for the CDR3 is TGCAGCGGGCGACTCTCAGGGCGGAGGGGTGAGCAGTACTTC.

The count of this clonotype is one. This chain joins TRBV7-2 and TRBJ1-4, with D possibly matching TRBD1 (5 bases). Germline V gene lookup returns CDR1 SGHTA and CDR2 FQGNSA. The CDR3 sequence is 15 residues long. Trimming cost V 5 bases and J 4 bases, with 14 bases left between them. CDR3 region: CASSVSGSNNEKLFF. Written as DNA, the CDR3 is TGTGCCAGCAGCGTCTCAGGGTCCAATAATGAAAAACTGTTTTTT.

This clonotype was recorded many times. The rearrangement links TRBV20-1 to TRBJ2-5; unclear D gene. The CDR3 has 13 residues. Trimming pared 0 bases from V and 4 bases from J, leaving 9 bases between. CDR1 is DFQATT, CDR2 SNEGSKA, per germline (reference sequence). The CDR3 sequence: CSARDNPRETQYF. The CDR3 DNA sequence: TGCAGTGCTAGAGATAACCCACGAGAGACCCAGTACTTC.

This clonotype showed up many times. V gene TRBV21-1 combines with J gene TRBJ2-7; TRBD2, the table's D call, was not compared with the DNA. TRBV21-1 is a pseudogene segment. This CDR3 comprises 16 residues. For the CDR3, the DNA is TGTGCCAGCAGCAAAGCAGCGGAGCGGGACTCCTACGAGCAGTACTTC. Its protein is CASSKAAERDSYEQYF.

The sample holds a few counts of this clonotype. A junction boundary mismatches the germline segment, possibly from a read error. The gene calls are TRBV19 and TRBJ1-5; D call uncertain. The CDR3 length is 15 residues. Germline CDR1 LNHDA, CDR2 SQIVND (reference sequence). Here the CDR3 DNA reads TGTGCCTGTAGTCAACCCGGACGGAAAAATCAGCCCCAGCATTTT. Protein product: CACSQPGRKNQPQHF.

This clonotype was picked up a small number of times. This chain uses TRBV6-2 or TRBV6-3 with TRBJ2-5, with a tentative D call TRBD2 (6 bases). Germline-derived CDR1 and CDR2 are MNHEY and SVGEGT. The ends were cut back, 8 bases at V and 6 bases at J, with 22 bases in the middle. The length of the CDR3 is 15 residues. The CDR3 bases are TGTGCCAGCGAGGCCCCACCCCGGGGGAGACAGACCCAGTACTTC. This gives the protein CASEAPPRGRQTQYF.

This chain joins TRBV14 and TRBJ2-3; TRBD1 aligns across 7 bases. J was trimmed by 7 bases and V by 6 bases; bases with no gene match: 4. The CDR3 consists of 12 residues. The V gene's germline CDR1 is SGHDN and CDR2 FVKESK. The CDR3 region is CASRLQGNTQYF. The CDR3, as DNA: TGTGCCAGCAGGCTACAGGGGAATACGCAGTATTTT.

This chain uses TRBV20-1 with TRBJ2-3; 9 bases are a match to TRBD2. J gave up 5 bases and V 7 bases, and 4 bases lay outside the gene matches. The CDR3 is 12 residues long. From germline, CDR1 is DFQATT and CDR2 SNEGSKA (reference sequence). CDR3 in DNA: TGCAGTGTAGCGGGGGCCGGAGATACGCAGTATTTT. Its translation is CSVAGAGDTQYF.

The CDR3 is CASSFPTRGLYF. CDR3 nucleotides: TGTGCCAGCAGTTTTCCGACCAGAGGCCTGTACTTC. This rearrangement joins TRBV12-3 or TRBV12-4 to TRBJ2-7; unclear D gene. The CDR3 length is 12 residues. Deletions cut 3 bases from V and 12 bases from J, with 15 bases between.

This chain's CDR3 is CASSGTIQETQYF. The DNA for the CDR3 is TGCGCCAGCAGTGGCACAATACAAGAGACCCAGTACTTC. The chain recombines TRBV10-1 with TRBJ2-5; D call uncertain. In germline, CDR1 is WNHNN, CDR2 SYGVQD (reference sequence). The CDR3 sequence is 13 residues long. Trimming took off 4 bases at V and 2 bases at J, with 8 bases between the two ends.

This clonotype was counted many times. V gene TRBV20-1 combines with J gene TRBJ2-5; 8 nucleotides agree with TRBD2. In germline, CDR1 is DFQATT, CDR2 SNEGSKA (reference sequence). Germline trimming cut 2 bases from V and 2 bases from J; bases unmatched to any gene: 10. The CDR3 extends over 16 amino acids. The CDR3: CSARSIAGPEQETQYF. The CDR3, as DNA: TGCAGTGCTAGATCAATAGCGGGGCCGGAGCAAGAGACCCAGTACTTC.

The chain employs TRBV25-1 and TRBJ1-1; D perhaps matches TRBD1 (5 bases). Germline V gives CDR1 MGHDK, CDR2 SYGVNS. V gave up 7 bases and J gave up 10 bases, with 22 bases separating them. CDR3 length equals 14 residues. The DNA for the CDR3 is TGTGCCAGCACCCTGGGGACCGCGGCGGGTAGAGCTTTCTTT. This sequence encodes CASTLGTAAGRAFF.

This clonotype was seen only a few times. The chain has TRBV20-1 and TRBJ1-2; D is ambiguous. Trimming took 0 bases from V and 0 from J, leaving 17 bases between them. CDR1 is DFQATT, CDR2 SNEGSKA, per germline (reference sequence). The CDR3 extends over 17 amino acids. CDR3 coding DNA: TGCAGTGCTAGAGATCTGGCAGGAAGGTTTTCTAACTATGGCTACACCTTC. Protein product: CSARDLAGRFSNYGYTF.

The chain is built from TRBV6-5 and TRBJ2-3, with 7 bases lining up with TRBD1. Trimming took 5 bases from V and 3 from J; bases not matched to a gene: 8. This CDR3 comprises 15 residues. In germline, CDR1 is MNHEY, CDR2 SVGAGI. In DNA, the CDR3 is TGTGCCAGCAGTCGAGACAGGGCCAGGACAGATACGCAGTATTTT. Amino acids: CASSRDRARTDTQYF.

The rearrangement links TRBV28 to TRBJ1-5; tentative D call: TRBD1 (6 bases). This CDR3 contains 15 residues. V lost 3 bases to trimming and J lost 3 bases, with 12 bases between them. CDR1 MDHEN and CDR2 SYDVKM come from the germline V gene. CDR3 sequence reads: CASSLQGSNNQPQHF. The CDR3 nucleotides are TGTGCCAGCAGTTTGCAGGGGTCCAACAATCAGCCCCAGCATTTT.

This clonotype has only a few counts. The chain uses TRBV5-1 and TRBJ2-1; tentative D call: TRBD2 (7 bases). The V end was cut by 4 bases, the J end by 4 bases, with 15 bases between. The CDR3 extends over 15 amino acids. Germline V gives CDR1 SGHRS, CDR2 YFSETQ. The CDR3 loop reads CASSGGGLTYNEQFF. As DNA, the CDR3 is TGCGCCAGCAGCGGGGGGGGCCTCACTTACAATGAGCAGTTCTTC.

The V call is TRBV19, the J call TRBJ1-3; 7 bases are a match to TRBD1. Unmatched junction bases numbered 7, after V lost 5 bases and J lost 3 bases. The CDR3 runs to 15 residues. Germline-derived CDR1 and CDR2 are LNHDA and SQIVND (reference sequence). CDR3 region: CASSSDRVLGNTIYF. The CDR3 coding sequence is TGTGCCAGTAGTTCCGACAGGGTTCTTGGAAACACCATATATTTT.

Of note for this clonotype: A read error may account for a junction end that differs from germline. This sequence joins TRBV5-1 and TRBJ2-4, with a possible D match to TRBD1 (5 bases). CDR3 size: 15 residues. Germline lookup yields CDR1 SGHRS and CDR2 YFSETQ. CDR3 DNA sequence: TGCGCCAGCAGCTTGGGACCGCAGGGTTCGGAGACCCAGCACTTC. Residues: CASSLGPQGSETQHF.

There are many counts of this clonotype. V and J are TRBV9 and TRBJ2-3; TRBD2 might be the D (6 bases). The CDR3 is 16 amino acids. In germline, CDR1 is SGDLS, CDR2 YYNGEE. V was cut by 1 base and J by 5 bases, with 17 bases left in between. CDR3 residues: CASSVTSGLVKDTQYF. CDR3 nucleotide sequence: TGTGCCAGCAGCGTAACCAGCGGGTTAGTTAAAGATACGCAGTATTTT. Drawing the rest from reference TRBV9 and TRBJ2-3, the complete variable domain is DSGVTQTPKHLITATGQRVTLRCSPRSGDLSVYWYQQSLDQGLQFLIQYYNGEERAKGNILERFSAQQFPDLHSELNLSSLELGDSALYFCASSVTSGLVKDTQYFGPGTRLTVL.

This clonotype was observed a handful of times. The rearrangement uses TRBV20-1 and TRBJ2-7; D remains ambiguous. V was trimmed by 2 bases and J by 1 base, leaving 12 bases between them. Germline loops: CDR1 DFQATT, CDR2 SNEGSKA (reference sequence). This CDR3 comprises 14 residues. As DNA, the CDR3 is TGCAGTGCTAGATACCCTCCTGATTCCTACGAGCAGTACTTC. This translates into CSARYPPDSYEQYF.

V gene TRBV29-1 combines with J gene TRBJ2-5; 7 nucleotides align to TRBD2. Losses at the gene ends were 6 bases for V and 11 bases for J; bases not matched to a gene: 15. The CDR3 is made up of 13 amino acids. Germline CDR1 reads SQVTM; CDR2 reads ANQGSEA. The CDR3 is CSVELSVGGEQYF. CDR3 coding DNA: TGCAGCGTGGAATTGAGTGTTGGGGGGGAGCAGTACTTC.

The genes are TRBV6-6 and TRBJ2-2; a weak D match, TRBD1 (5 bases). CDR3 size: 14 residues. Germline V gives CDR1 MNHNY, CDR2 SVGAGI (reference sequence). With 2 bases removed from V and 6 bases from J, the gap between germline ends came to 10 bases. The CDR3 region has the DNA TGTGCCAGCAGTTACGATCAGGGATCCGGGGAGCTGTTTTTT. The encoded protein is CASSYDQGSGELFF.

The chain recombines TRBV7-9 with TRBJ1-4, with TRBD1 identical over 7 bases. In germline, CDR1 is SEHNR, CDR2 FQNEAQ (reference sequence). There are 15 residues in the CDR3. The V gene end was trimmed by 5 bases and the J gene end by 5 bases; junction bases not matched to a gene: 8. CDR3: CASSIPGQINEKLFF. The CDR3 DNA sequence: TGTGCCAGCAGCATACCGGGACAGATAAATGAAAAACTGTTTTTT.

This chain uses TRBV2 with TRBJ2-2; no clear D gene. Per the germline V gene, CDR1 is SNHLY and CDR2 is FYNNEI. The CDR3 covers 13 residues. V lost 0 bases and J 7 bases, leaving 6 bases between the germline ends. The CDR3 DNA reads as TGTGCCAGCAGTGAAGCTATGGACGGGGAGCTGTTTTTT. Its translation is CASSEAMDGELFF.

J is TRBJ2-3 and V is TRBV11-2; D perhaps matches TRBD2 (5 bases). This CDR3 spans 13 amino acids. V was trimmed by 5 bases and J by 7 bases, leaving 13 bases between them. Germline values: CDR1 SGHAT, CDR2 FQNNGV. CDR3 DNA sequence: TGTGCCAGCAGCCACCCGTGGGAGAATACGCAGTATTTT. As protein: CASSHPWENTQYF. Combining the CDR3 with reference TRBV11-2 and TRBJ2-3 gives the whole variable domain EAGVAQSPRYKIIEKRQSVAFWCNPISGHATLYWYQQILGQGPKLLIQFQNNGVVDDSQLPKDRFSAERLKGVDSTLKIQPAKLEDSAVYLCASSHPWENTQYFGPGTRLTVL.

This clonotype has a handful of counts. The CDR3 protein is CSVRGLGNNSPLHF. CDR3 nucleotides: TGCAGCGTTAGGGGGCTGGGTAATAATTCACCCCTCCACTTT. The rearrangement joins TRBV29-1 to TRBJ1-6, with TRBD1 matching 7 bases. Trimming at V came to 5 bases and at J to 5 bases, leaving 6 bases not matched to a gene. CDR1 SQVTM and CDR2 ANQGSEA come from the germline V gene. This CDR3 has 14 residues. Full variable domain (outside the CDR3, taken from reference TRBV29-1 and TRBJ1-6): SAVISQKPSRDICQRGTSLTIQCQVDSQVTMMFWYRQQPGQSLTLIATANQGSEATYESGFVIDKFPISRPNLTFSTLTVSNMSPEDSSIYLCSVRGLGNNSPLHFGNGTRLTVT.

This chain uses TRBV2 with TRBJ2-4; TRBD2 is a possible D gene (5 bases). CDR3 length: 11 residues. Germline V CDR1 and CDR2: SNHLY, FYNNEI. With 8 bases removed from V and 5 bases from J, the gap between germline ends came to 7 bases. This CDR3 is CASGLQNIQYF. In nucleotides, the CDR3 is TGTGCCAGCGGACTGCAAAACATTCAGTACTTC.

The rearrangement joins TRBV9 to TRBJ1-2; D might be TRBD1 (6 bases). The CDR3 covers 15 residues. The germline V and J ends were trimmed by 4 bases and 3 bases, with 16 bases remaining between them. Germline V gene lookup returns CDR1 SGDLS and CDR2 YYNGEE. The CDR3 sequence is CASSKGVSLDYGYTF. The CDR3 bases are TGTGCCAGCAGCAAGGGGGTTAGCCTTGACTATGGCTACACCTTC. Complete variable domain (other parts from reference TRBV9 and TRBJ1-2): DSGVTQTPKHLITATGQRVTLRCSPRSGDLSVYWYQQSLDQGLQFLIQYYNGEERAKGNILERFSAQQFPDLHSELNLSSLELGDSALYFCASSKGVSLDYGYTFGSGTRLTVV.

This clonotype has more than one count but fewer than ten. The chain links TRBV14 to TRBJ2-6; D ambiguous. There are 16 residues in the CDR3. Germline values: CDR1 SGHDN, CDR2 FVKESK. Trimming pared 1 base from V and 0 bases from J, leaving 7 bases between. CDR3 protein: CASSQARGSGANVLTF. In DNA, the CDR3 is TGTGCCAGCAGCCAAGCTCGAGGCTCTGGGGCCAACGTCCTGACTTTC.